Included here is one T cell receptor beta chain sequence, with context. The entry originates in a study of kidney transplant recipient with SARS-CoV-2 infection. TCRdb re-called the reads with MiXCR, one entry per CDR3 protein. The repertoire includes approximately 240,000 distinct CDR3 sequences, 29% of them detected once, and less than 8.5% sits in the top ten. The source was a blood sample, collected at baseline and between days 110 and 120 from a kidney transplant recipient. The clonotype comes from a male patient aged 30 to 39 who had COVID-19 and was a kidney transplant recipient. T cells may partly derive from the graft donor.

The CDR3 DNA reads as TGTGCCTGGGGAGGACTAGCGGGAAAACGTAATGAGCAGTTCTTC. It translates to CAWGGLAGKRNEQFF. The chain has TRBV30 and TRBJ2-1; TRBD2 matches 12 bases. CDR1 and CDR2 from the germline V gene are GTSNPN and SVGIG (reference sequence). CDR3 length equals 15 residues. The V gene end was trimmed by 5 bases and the J gene end by 7 bases; junction bases not matched to a gene: 9.